This T cell receptor (beta chain) is drawn from a study of blood T cells in healthy people across ages (dated by TCRdb to the mid-2010s). Regarding the complete study: In model experiments, template switching captured roughly one uniquely barcoded TCR beta cDNA molecule for every two T cells. Age-related changes in TCR beta repertoire diversity were measured in the study by deep sequencing normalized with unique cDNA molecular identifiers. The donors were divided into four age groups: young (average approximately 17 years), middle-aged (approximately 41), aged (62) and long-lived (roughly 82). To avoid experimental bias, donors of different ages were distributed randomly across sequencing lanes. Two additional independent replicas of 1 million unique cDNA reads from the same blood draw were analyzed for two donors (one aged 18 to 30 and one aged 80 or older). Points the paper makes about the study in general: Since profiling was done on bulk unsorted PBMCs, naive and antigen-experienced compartments could not be conclusively compared. Compared with the aged group, the long-lived group had more naive CD4+ T cells, fewer expanded clones and increased TCR diversity, suggesting age selection. As age increased, observed TCR beta diversity per million T cells dropped in a roughly linear way, and a significant reduction was already evident by age around 41. A strong correlation was found between observed TCR beta diversity and the percentage of naive T cells measured by flow cytometry. Because donor CMV infection status was unknown, age-related changes in expanded clonotypes were potentially confounded. Total diversity estimates from one million sequenced T cells were considered lower bounds and underestimates.

Ends trimmed: V by 5 bases, J by 6 bases; bases unmatched to a gene: 7. As encoded in the germline V gene, CDR1 is SGHRS while CDR2 is YFSETQ. Its CDR3 holds 14 amino acids, cysteine through phenylalanine. Just CDR3 DNA is preserved here, 42 bases in frame from base 1. A word on this clonotype: This receptor's antigen is unknown. Within one base of it there is no much larger clone, and no base qualities were kept.

The approximately 41 donors, aged about 6 to 95 years, were systemically healthy Caucasian individuals from Russia. Each donor gave 8 to 10 milliliters of peripheral blood, collected into EDTA-treated Vacutainer tubes. Ficoll-Paque density-gradient centrifugation was used to isolate PBMCs, with at least 6 million per sample. Trizol reagent was used to extract total RNA from PBMCs, with at least 5 micrograms per sample. Naive CD45RAhigh/CD27high T cell percentages were measured by flow cytometry on a PBMC aliquot from every donor. Library preparation employed 5' RACE. TCRdb shows the sequencer as Illumina HiSeq 2500. The second PCR ran for about 6 to 12 cycles and used a J-beta primer mix along with a sample-barcoded 5' primer. A unique molecular identifier was introduced onto each TCR beta cDNA molecule by a template-switch 5' adaptor carrying 12 random nucleotides. At least 2.5 million CDR3-containing paired-end reads were obtained from each sample. All of the RNA was converted into first-strand cDNA using the Mint cDNA synthesis kit, with a TRBC-specific oligonucleotide serving as the primer. After uracil-DNA glycosylase treatment, a first 18-cycle PCR used universal primers M1SS and BC2_uni_R on all cDNA. The published analysis was carried out like this. Each sample was normalized by randomly selecting 1 million high-quality reads, each carrying a distinct molecular identifier. Reads with shared molecular identifiers were discarded instead of being binned into consensus sequences. MiTCR, set to a Q25 quality threshold and the strictest error-elimination algorithm, was used for CDR3 identification, clonotype clustering and error correction. A nonparametric unseen species model with Euler transformation was used to estimate a lower bound on total TCR beta diversity. Using fastp trimming at Q25 and MiXCR clonotype assembly, TCRdb reanalyzed the public sequencing data and kept in-frame beta chains. One record per CDR3 amino acid sequence lists the most common genes and DNA. TCRdb's processing, not the authors', yielded these V and J calls. This sample comprises some 1.7 million distinct CDR3 sequences, 28% of them detected only once. The ten largest clones capture approximately 7.7% of the sample.

Recombination linked TRBV5-1 to TRBJ1-2; 10 nucleotides in the junction match TRBD1. This receptor was obtained from a woman aged 25 to 45 in good health. Sequencing was performed on blood. The DNA sequence follows: TGCGCCAGCAGGCCGACAGGGGGCTATAATGGCTACACCTTC. Its protein product is CASRPTGGYNGYTF.